The T cell receptor (beta chain) described here comes from a study of monozygotic twins with inflammatory bowel disease. Study-level findings and limits: On the inverse Simpson index, IBD patients scored lower for TCRbeta diversity than healthy co-twins.

Every TCR library drew on about 4,000 ng of total RNA. Template switching was used to attach UMIs, which incorporated a 6-nucleotide sample barcode. TCRdb re-called the 5' RACE reads and gives one entry per CDR3 protein, without DNA. This table lists approximately 400,000 distinct CDR3 sequences. A word on this clonotype: Antigen unknown.

This CDR3 contains 13 residues. Germline V lookup: CDR1 SGHRS, CDR2 YFSETQ. The J gene is TRBJ2-1, the V gene TRBV5-1; the TCRdb D gene call, TRBD1, has no DNA to confirm it. The specimen sequenced was blood. The sequence was collected from a human donor with ulcerative colitis or Crohn's disease, or a healthy co-twin of an affected twin (not recorded which). CDR3 residues: CASRDRNYNEQFF.